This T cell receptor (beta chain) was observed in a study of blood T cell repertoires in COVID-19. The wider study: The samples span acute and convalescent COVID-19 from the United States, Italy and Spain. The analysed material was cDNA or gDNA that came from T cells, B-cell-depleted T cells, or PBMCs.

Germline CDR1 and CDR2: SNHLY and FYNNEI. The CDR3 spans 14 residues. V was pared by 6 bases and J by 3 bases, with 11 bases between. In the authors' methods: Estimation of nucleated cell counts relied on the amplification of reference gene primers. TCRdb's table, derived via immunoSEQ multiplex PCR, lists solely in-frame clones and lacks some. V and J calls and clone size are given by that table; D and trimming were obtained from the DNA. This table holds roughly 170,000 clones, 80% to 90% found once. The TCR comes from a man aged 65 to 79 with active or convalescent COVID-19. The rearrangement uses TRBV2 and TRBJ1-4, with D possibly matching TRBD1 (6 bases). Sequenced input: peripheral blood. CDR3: CASRWDTSNEKLFF. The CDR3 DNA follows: TGTGCCAGCAGATGGGACACATCTAATGAAAAACTGTTTTTT. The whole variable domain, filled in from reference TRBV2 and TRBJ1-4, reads EPEVTQTPSHQVTQMGQEVILRCVPISNHLYFYWYRQILGQKVEFLVSFYNNEISEKSEIFDDQFSVERPDGSNFTLKIRSTKLEDSAMYFCASRWDTSNEKLFFGSGTQLSVL.